This is a list of T cell receptor beta chains from one sample in a study of T cells in localized non-small cell lung cancer. Profiled with immunoSEQ multiplex PCR; TCRdb holds only in-frame clones, not every one. The repertoire holds over 65,000 clones, with about 81% as singletons. Sequenced material: peripheral blood, taken before any cancer treatment. These receptors were taken from a female donor over 55 with stage I lung adenocarcinoma. Each CDR3 is given with its conserved first and last residue. A D gene is named only where the DNA matches it firmly. Clone size appears in some rows only: once, few, many, or a class for an expanded clone.

TRBD1 | TRBJ1-2 | TRBV6-1 | NA | CASRTGASFYYGYTF | TGTGCCAGCCGGACAGGGGCCTCGTTTTACTATGGCTACACCTTC
NA | TRBJ2-7 | TRBV9 | NA | CASSVNGGLSYEQYF | TGTGCCAGCAGCGTAAATGGAGGACTCTCCTACGAGCAGTACTTC
NA | TRBJ2-1 | TRBV2 | NA | CASSEVTGAYNEQFF | TGTGCCAGCAGTGAAGTTACCGGGGCCTACAATGAGCAGTTCTTC
NA | TRBJ2-2 | TRBV7-2 | NA | CASSLGRGLGTGELFF | TGTGCCAGCAGCTTAGGCCGGGGATTGGGAACCGGGGAGCTGTTTTTT
TRBD1 | TRBJ1-5 | TRBV6-6 | NA | CASSKGAGNQPQHF | TGTGCCAGCAGTAAGGGGGCTGGGAATCAGCCCCAGCATTTT
NA | TRBJ2-1 | TRBV6-5 | NA | CASSYRGPYNEQFF | TGTGCCAGCAGTTACCGGGGCCCCTACAATGAGCAGTTCTTC
NA | TRBJ2-2 | TRBV10-1 | NA | CASSEDPGLAGELFF | TGCGCCAGCAGTGAGGACCCGGGTTTGGCCGGGGAGCTGTTTTTT
NA | TRBJ2-5 | TRBV7-7 | NA | CASSPQARETQYF | TGTGCTAGCAGCCCACAGGCAAGGGAGACCCAGTACTTC
TRBD1 | TRBJ2-5 | TRBV7-9 | NA | CASSDTGGAGQETQYF | TGTGCCAGCAGCGATACAGGGGGCGCGGGTCAAGAGACCCAGTACTTC
NA | TRBJ2-7 | TRBV10-3 | NA | CAISEWGYEQYF | TGTGCCATCAGTGAGTGGGGTTACGAGCAGTACTTC
TRBD2 | TRBJ2-3 | TRBV5-3 | NA | CARSLGLAGGPGTDTQYF | TGTGCCAGAAGCTTGGGACTAGCGGGAGGGCCTGGCACAGATACGCAGTATTTT
NA | TRBJ2-1 | TRBV6-1 | NA | CASSDWARDEQFF | TGTGCCAGCAGTGACTGGGCGCGGGATGAGCAGTTCTTC
NA | TRBJ2-1 | TRBV9 | NA | CASSFNSGSYNEQFF | TGTGCCAGCAGCTTTAATAGCGGCTCCTACAATGAGCAGTTCTTC
TRBD1 | TRBJ1-2 | TRBV5-5 | NA | CASGDQTGDYGYTF | TGTGCCAGCGGAGACCAGACAGGGGACTATGGCTACACCTTC
NA | TRBJ1-1 | TRBV14 | NA | CASSQGQNTEAFF | TGTGCCAGCAGCCAAGGACAGAACACTGAAGCTTTCTTT
TRBD1 | TRBJ1-2 | TRBV7-2 | NA | CASSLRSHDRGPGYTF | TGTGCCAGCAGCTTGAGGTCCCACGACAGGGGCCCTGGCTACACCTTC
TRBD1 | TRBJ1-6 | TRBV5-4 | NA | CASSSLGQGAQSPLHF | TGTGCCAGCAGCTCGCTCGGACAGGGGGCACAGTCACCCCTCCACTTT
NA | TRBJ1-3 | TRBV29-1 | once | CSVGWGAGNTIYF | TGCAGCGTTGGTTGGGGGGCTGGAAACACCATATATTTT
NA | TRBJ2-3 | TRBV10-3 | NA | CATEASPDTQYF | TGTGCCACCGAAGCCTCGCCAGATACGCAGTATTTT
NA | TRBJ2-5 | TRBV7-2 | NA | CASSLEVQGYETQYF | TGTGCCAGCAGCTTAGAAGTTCAGGGATATGAGACCCAGTACTTC
NA | TRBJ1-1 | TRBV28 | NA | CATREMNTEAFF | TGTGCCACCAGGGAAATGAACACTGAAGCTTTCTTT
NA | TRBJ1-3 | TRBV19 | NA | CASATGNGNTIYF | TGTGCCAGTGCTACAGGGAACGGAAACACCATATATTTT
NA | TRBJ1-6 | TRBV29-1 | NA | CSVGADFNSPLHF | TGCAGCGTTGGGGCAGACTTTAATTCACCCCTCCACTTT
NA | TRBJ2-7 | TRBV15 | NA | CATRNRGARYEQYF | TGTGCCACCAGGAATCGAGGGGCCCGCTACGAGCAGTACTTC
TRBD1 | TRBJ2-2 | TRBV5-1 | NA | CASSLGQGATTGELFF | TGCGCCAGCAGCTTGGGACAGGGGGCTACCACCGGGGAGCTGTTTTTT
NA | TRBJ1-1 | TRBV25-1 | NA | CASSDAGTFNTEAFF | TGTGCCAGCAGTGACGCCGGGACGTTCAACACTGAAGCTTTCTTT
TRBD1 | TRBJ1-2 | TRBV2 | NA | CASSASRGNRGAGYTF | TGTGCCAGCAGTGCCTCCCGCGGAAACAGGGGCGCGGGCTACACCTTC
NA | TRBJ1-1 | TRBV6-5 | NA | CASRPPGGVAFF | TGTGCCAGCAGACCCCCGGGGGGGGTCGCTTTCTTT